The T cell receptor (beta chain) under discussion was sequenced for a study of blood T cell repertoires in COVID-19. Sequenced by immunoSEQ multiplex PCR; TCRdb stores in-frame clones only, minus some. This table holds 300,000 to 450,000 clones, 80% to 90% found once. Germline CDR1 reads KGHSH; CDR2 reads LQKENI. V was clipped by 6 bases and J by 3 bases; unmatched bases: 7. The CDR3 totals 15 residues. The origin of this receptor is a man younger than 35 who had recovered from COVID-19. The sample consisted of PBMCs or T cells enriched from blood (not recorded which). The gene calls are TRBV18 and TRBJ1-4; 7 bases map to TRBD1. CDR3 region: CASSPKTGPNEKLFF. The CDR3 DNA is TGTGCCAGCTCTCCCAAGACAGGGCCTAATGAAAAACTGTTTTTT.